Shown below are 27 T cell receptor beta chains from a single sample sequenced in a study of identical twins. TCRdb independently ran MiXCR on the 5' RACE reads; one entry per CDR3 protein. Of 700,000 to 950,000 distinct CDR3 sequences in the sample, around 12% were seen once. This sample was also put to use in a study of yellow fever vaccine responses in identical twins.

Sequencing was performed on PBMCs. The receptors were sampled from a woman between 18 and 29 years old in good health.

V usage is TRBV7-9 and J usage is TRBJ1-6; D is perhaps TRBD1 (6 bases). The CDR3 loop spans 16 amino acids. Per germline, CDR1 SEHNR and CDR2 FQNEAQ (reference sequence). Trimming left V 1 base short and J 5 bases short, with 12 bases between. CDR3 sequence: CASSLVPGDHNSPLHF. The CDR3 region has the DNA TGTGCCAGCAGCTTAGTCCCAGGGGATCATAATTCACCCCTCCACTTT.

This clonotype was picked up a small number of times. This chain uses TRBV20-1 with TRBJ2-7; TRBD2 matches 7 bases. This CDR3 has 13 amino acids. The V gene end was trimmed by 1 base and the J gene end by 2 bases; junction bases not matched to a gene: 2. Germline CDR1 and CDR2: DFQATT and SNEGSKA (reference sequence). The CDR3, as DNA: TGCAGTGCTAGAGGACTAGCACCCTACGAGCAGTACTTC. Protein sequence: CSARGLAPYEQYF.

This clonotype was recorded a few times. The chain has TRBV20-1 and TRBJ1-2, with 9 bases that match TRBD1. Per the germline V gene, CDR1 is DFQATT and CDR2 is SNEGSKA (reference sequence). With V trimmed by 1 base and J by 7 bases, 7 bases remained unmatched. The CDR3 length is 14 residues. DNA of the CDR3: TGCAGTGCTAGAGCTGTGACAGGGGGAGGTGGCTACACCTTC. It codes for CSARAVTGGGGYTF.

V usage is TRBV5-1 and J usage is TRBJ1-4; D gene ambiguous. This CDR3 spans 14 amino acids. Germline CDR1 SGHRS, CDR2 YFSETQ. V lost 5 bases and J lost 8, with 16 bases in between. The CDR3 here is CASRVSGYNEKLFF. In DNA form, the CDR3 reads TGCGCCAGCAGAGTATCCGGCTATAACGAAAAACTGTTTTTT.

This clonotype showed up just a few times. V and J are TRBV6-1 and TRBJ1-6; D gene uncertain. Germline V gene lookup returns CDR1 MNHNS and CDR2 SASEGT. The length of the CDR3 is 16 residues. V lost 6 bases and J 2 bases, leaving 14 bases between the germline ends. The CDR3 sequence is CASSTQLATYNSPLHF. The CDR3 nucleotides read TGTGCCAGCAGCACCCAGCTAGCGACCTATAATTCACCCCTCCACTTT.

This clonotype has more than one count but fewer than ten. The rearrangement joins TRBV27 to TRBJ2-5, with D tentatively TRBD1 or TRBD2 (5 bases each). The germline V gene encodes CDR1 MNHEY and CDR2 SMNVEV (reference sequence). V was cut by 10 bases and J by 5 bases, with 20 bases left in between. CDR3 length: 14 amino acids. CDR3 nucleotides: TGTGCCACCAAAAGATCCCGGGACGATGAGACCCAGTACTTC. Translated, it gives CATKRSRDDETQYF.

This clonotype was recorded a few times. The CDR3 nucleotides are TGCGCCAGCAGCCAAGATGACAGGGTGGGCACTGAAGCTTTCTTT. Amino acids: CASSQDDRVGTEAFF. The V call is TRBV4-1, the J call TRBJ1-1; the match to TRBD1 covers 7 bases. Looked up from germline, CDR1 is MGHRA and CDR2 is YSYEKL. V was pared by 0 bases and J by 4 bases, with 5 bases of the junction left unmatched. This CDR3 region has 15 residues.

This clonotype was detected many times. This sequence joins TRBV24-1 and TRBJ2-2; D may be TRBD1 (5 bases). The V and J ends lost 4 bases and 0 bases respectively, with 14 bases between them. Germline values: CDR1 KGHDR, CDR2 SFDVKD. This CDR3 contains 17 residues. As DNA, the CDR3 is TGTGCCACCAGTGACCCCCGGGCAGGGACGAACACCGGGGAGCTGTTTTTT. Translation gives CATSDPRAGTNTGELFF.

The CDR3 spells CASSWGGNQPQHF. As DNA, the CDR3 is TGTGCCAGCAGTTGGGGTGGCAATCAGCCCCAGCATTTT. The rearrangement joins TRBV27 to TRBJ1-5; the D is unclear. This CDR3 is 13 amino acids long. The V gene lost 4 bases and the J gene lost 2 bases, with 6 bases spanning the gap. Germline assignment: CDR1 MNHEY and CDR2 SMNVEV (reference sequence).

This clonotype was picked up a small number of times. The gene calls are TRBV6-5 and TRBJ2-1, with D tentatively TRBD2 (5 bases). V was trimmed by 4 bases and J by 8 bases, leaving 18 bases between them. CDR1 is MNHEY, CDR2 SVGAGI, per germline. This CDR3 has 15 residues. The CDR3, as DNA: TGTGCCAGCAGTTGGGGAACCCAAACTAGGGATGAGCAGTTCTTC. It codes for CASSWGTQTRDEQFF.

This clonotype appeared many times. This sequence joins TRBV29-1 and TRBJ1-1; 8 bases are a match to TRBD1. J gave up 5 bases and V 6 bases, and 8 bases lay outside the gene matches. Germline V gene data show CDR1 as SQVTM and CDR2 as ANQGSEA. The CDR3 spans 13 residues. CDR3 protein: CSVIQGGLTEAFF. In DNA, the CDR3 is TGCAGCGTCATACAGGGGGGCCTGACTGAAGCTTTCTTT.

The sample holds a few counts of this clonotype. CDR3 sequence reads: CASSWEGTEAFF. The CDR3 DNA reads as TGTGCCAGTAGTTGGGAAGGTACTGAAGCTTTCTTT. The J gene is TRBJ1-1, the V gene TRBV10-3; D unclear. Germline V gene data show CDR1 as ENHRY and CDR2 as SYGVKD. Trimming removed 10 bases at V and 5 bases at J, with 14 bases between. The CDR3 extends over 12 amino acids.

The chain joins TRBV4-1 to TRBJ2-7; 7 bases are a match to TRBD1. Germline CDR1 is MGHRA and CDR2 is YSYEKL. Germline trimming cut 1 base from V and 3 bases from J; bases unmatched to any gene: 15. CDR3 size: 18 residues. The CDR3 bases are TGCGCCAGCAGCCAAGCTGATTTTGTGGGGACAGCATTCTACGAGCAGTACTTC. Its translation: CASSQADFVGTAFYEQYF.

This clonotype came up many times. This chain connects TRBV9 to TRBJ1-1; D not resolved. The CDR3 has 13 residues. Trimming shortened V by 5 bases and J by 1 base, and 9 bases separated the two germline ends. The germline V gene has CDR1 SGDLS and CDR2 YYNGEE. The CDR3 is CASSVEGNTEAFF. The CDR3 nucleotides are TGTGCCAGCAGTGTGGAGGGGAACACTGAAGCTTTCTTT.

This chain uses TRBV7-9 with TRBJ2-1; TRBD2 matches 8 bases. After removal of 5 bases from V and 6 bases from J, the junction contained 9 bases not matched to a gene. The germline V gene has CDR1 SEHNR and CDR2 FQNEAQ (reference sequence). This CDR3 has 15 amino acids. The CDR3 region is CASSPLGTRVNEQFF. As DNA, the CDR3 is TGTGCCAGCAGCCCGCTTGGGACTAGGGTCAATGAGCAGTTCTTC.

The chain is built from TRBV12-5 and TRBJ2-7; D uncertain. Trimming left V 0 bases short and J 1 base short, with 10 bases between. The CDR3 is 15 residues long. Germline assignment: CDR1 LGHNT and CDR2 FRNRAP. The CDR3 coding sequence is TGTGCTAGTGGTTTGGTTCCAAGCAGGTCCTACGAGCAGTACTTC. Protein product: CASGLVPSRSYEQYF.

This clonotype came up many times. This chain links TRBV4-1 with TRBJ2-5; TRBD1 might be the D (5 bases). Germline V gene lookup returns CDR1 MGHRA and CDR2 YSYEKL. V was cut by 3 bases and J by 4 bases, with 15 bases left in between. CDR3 size: 15 residues. CDR3 protein: CASSQIRQGRETQYF. The DNA of the CDR3 is TGCGCCAGCAGCCAGATAAGGCAGGGTAGAGAGACCCAGTACTTC.

The chain employs TRBV11-2 and TRBJ2-3, with 9 nucleotides matching TRBD2. Trimming removed 7 bases from V and 6 bases from J; junction bases left unmatched: 8. Per the germline V gene, CDR1 is SGHAT and CDR2 is FQNNGV. CDR3 size: 14 residues. The CDR3 DNA is TGTGCCAGCACGCTAGCGGGAATAGGGGATACGCAGTATTTT. Protein: CASTLAGIGDTQYF. Full variable domain (missing parts from reference TRBV11-2 and TRBJ2-3): EAGVAQSPRYKIIEKRQSVAFWCNPISGHATLYWYQQILGQGPKLLIQFQNNGVVDDSQLPKDRFSAERLKGVDSTLKIQPAKLEDSAVYLCASTLAGIGDTQYFGPGTRLTVL.

The chain uses TRBV6-2 or TRBV6-3 and TRBJ2-7, with a possible D match to TRBD1 (6 bases). The ends were cut back, 6 bases at V and 6 bases at J, with 21 bases in the middle. The CDR3 is 15 residues long. Germline V CDR1 and CDR2: MNHEY, SVGEGT. This CDR3 is CASSPHRALGGEQYV. CDR3 nucleotides: TGTGCCAGCAGCCCCCACAGGGCCCTAGGGGGCGAGCAGTACGTC.

This clonotype was seen only a few times. The chain employs TRBV12-3 or TRBV12-4 and TRBJ2-7; 11 nucleotides match TRBD2. V trimming: 5 bases; J trimming: 2 bases; junction bases outside the gene matches: 8. The CDR3 spans 16 residues. CDR3 nucleotide sequence: TGTGCCAGCAGTGTTAACCTGGGACTAGCGGCCTACGAGCAGTACTTC. The encoded protein is CASSVNLGLAAYEQYF.

This clonotype was seen a few times. The chain employs TRBV5-1 and TRBJ2-7, with D possibly matching TRBD1 (5 bases). CDR1 is SGHRS and CDR2 is YFSETQ in the germline V gene. The CDR3 extends over 14 amino acids. The V gene lost 2 bases and the J gene lost 2 bases, with 11 bases spanning the gap. CDR3 sequence (DNA): TGCGCCAGCAGCTTTAGTCCAGGGACCTACGAGCAGTACGTC. Residues: CASSFSPGTYEQYV.

The gene calls are TRBV5-1 and TRBJ2-1; tentatively, D is TRBD2 (5 bases). The germline CDR1 and CDR2 sequences are SGHRS and YFSETQ. The CDR3 is made up of 15 amino acids. Trimming stripped 5 bases from V and 3 bases from J, with 15 bases between. Here the CDR3 DNA reads TGCGCCAGCAGGATGACGGGGTCTGGCTACAATGAGCAGTTCTTC. This gives the protein CASRMTGSGYNEQFF.

Ten or more counts support this clonotype. The chain links TRBV27 to TRBJ2-2, with 9 bases identical to TRBD1. Germline-derived CDR1 and CDR2 are MNHEY and SMNVEV (reference sequence). V trimming: 4 bases; J trimming: 5 bases; junction bases outside the gene matches: 5. This CDR3 comprises 15 residues. This CDR3 is CASSSGQGKTGELFF. The CDR3 DNA sequence: TGTGCCAGCAGTTCGGGACAGGGAAAGACCGGGGAGCTGTTTTTT.

The J gene is TRBJ1-6, the V gene TRBV19; D is possibly TRBD1 (5 bases). Germline lookup yields CDR1 LNHDA and CDR2 SQIVND (reference sequence). CDR3 length: 13 amino acids. The V gene lost 4 bases and the J gene lost 10 bases, with 11 bases spanning the gap. CDR3 in amino acids: CASSRQKESPLHF. CDR3 nucleotide sequence: TGTGCCAGTAGTAGACAGAAGGAGTCACCCCTCCACTTT.

This clonotype was recorded many times. The J gene is TRBJ2-2, the V gene TRBV20-1, with 8 bases fitting TRBD2. CDR3 length equals 14 residues. Germline V gene data show CDR1 as DFQATT and CDR2 as SNEGSKA (reference sequence). The V and J ends lost 1 base and 4 bases, in that order; junction bases with no gene match: 2. The CDR3 spells CSARAGGGTGELFF. As DNA, the CDR3 is TGCAGTGCTAGAGCCGGGGGGGGCACCGGGGAGCTGTTTTTT.

The chain joins TRBV5-1 to TRBJ1-6, with unresolved D. The CDR3 contains 15 residues. Trimming left V 0 bases short and J 7 bases short, with 11 bases between. Germline V gene lookup returns CDR1 SGHRS and CDR2 YFSETQ. The CDR3 loop is CASSLAPIGNSPLHF. In DNA, the CDR3 is TGCGCCAGCAGCTTGGCTCCGATTGGAAATTCACCCCTCCACTTT. Using reference TRBV5-1 and TRBJ1-6 for the parts outside the CDR3, the full variable domain is KAGVTQTPRYLIKTRGQQVTLSCSPISGHRSVSWYQQTPGQGLQFLFEYFSETQRNKGNFPGRFSGRQFSNSRSEMNVSTLELGDSALYLCASSLAPIGNSPLHFGNGTRLTVT.

A few counts support this clonotype. The chain uses TRBV10-3 and TRBJ1-2, with D tentatively TRBD1 (5 bases). V was trimmed by 11 bases and J by 10 bases, leaving 23 bases between them. Germline V gene lookup returns CDR1 ENHRY and CDR2 SYGVKD. The CDR3 contains 13 residues. This CDR3 reads CASKGAVLTYYTF. In DNA form, the CDR3 reads TGTGCCTCCAAAGGGGCAGTCTTGACTTACTACACCTTC.